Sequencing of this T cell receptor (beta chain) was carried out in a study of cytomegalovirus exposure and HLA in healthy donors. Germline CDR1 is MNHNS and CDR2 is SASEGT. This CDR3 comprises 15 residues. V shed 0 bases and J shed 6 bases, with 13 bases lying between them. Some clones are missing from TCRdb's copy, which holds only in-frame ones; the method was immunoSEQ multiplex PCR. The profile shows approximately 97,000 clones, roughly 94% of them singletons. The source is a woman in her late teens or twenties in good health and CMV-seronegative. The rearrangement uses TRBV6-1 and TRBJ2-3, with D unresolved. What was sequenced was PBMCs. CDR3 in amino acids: CASSEARPLLDTQYF. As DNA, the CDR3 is TGTGCCAGCAGTGAAGCGCGGCCCCTGTTGGATACGCAGTATTTT.